Presented here are 16 T cell receptor beta chains from one specimen sequenced in a study of cytomegalovirus exposure and HLA in healthy donors. The primer mix had 60 Vbeta and 13 Jbeta primers. The protocol was immunoSEQ multiplex PCR, while the TCRdb copy is restricted to in-frame clones and leaves out a portion. The sample has around 52,000 clones, about four fifths seen once. Sequenced input: PBMCs. The source is a man aged 40-49 years in good health and CMV-seronegative.

CDR3 loop: CASRRLRDRPYNEQFF. In DNA, the CDR3 is TGTGCCAGCAGGAGACTCCGGGACAGACCTTACAATGAGCAGTTCTTC. This chain uses TRBV2 with TRBJ2-1, with TRBD1 matching over 7 bases. The CDR3 length is 16 residues. Per germline, CDR1 SNHLY and CDR2 FYNNEI. Germline trimming cut 6 bases from V and 4 bases from J; bases unmatched to any gene: 12.

V and J are TRBV18 and TRBJ1-4, with 7 bases fitting TRBD1. The CDR3 length is 15 residues. Germline trimming cut 0 bases from V and 5 bases from J; bases unmatched to any gene: 3. The germline gives CDR1 KGHSH, CDR2 LQKENI. CDR3 loop: CASSPPPRGNEKLFF. In DNA form, the CDR3 reads TGTGCCAGCTCACCACCCCCCAGGGGGAATGAAAAACTGTTTTTT.

The chain carries TRBV5-1 and TRBJ1-4; tentatively, D is TRBD1 (6 bases). Trimming left V 4 bases short and J 8 bases short, with 18 bases between. This CDR3 has 15 amino acids. Germline V CDR1 and CDR2: SGHRS, YFSETQ. In DNA, the CDR3 is TGCGCCAGCAGCCCGTCAGGGGCAGTAGGGGAAAAACTGTTTTTT. Its translation is CASSPSGAVGEKLFF.

The V gene is TRBV25-1, the J gene TRBJ2-1, with 10 bases fitting TRBD1. The CDR3 totals 16 residues. The V segment lost 1 base and the J segment 8 bases; nucleotides outside the gene matches: 8. The germline CDR1 and CDR2 sequences are MGHDK and SYGVNS. The CDR3 region is CASSELGQGRWDEQFF. DNA for the CDR3: TGTGCCAGCAGTGAATTGGGACAGGGGCGGTGGGATGAGCAGTTCTTC.

J is TRBJ1-5 and V is TRBV7-8; TRBD1 aligns across 10 bases. The CDR3 totals 15 residues. The germline V gene encodes CDR1 SGHVS and CDR2 FQNEAQ. J lost 6 bases, V lost 5 bases, and 7 bases had no gene match. The CDR3 spells CASSTDRGNSQPQHF. The CDR3 coding sequence is TGTGCCAGCAGCACGGACAGGGGGAATAGTCAGCCCCAGCATTTT.

This sequence joins TRBV27 and TRBJ2-5; 7 nucleotides line up with TRBD1. The CDR3 is 17 amino acids. Per germline, CDR1 MNHEY and CDR2 SMNVEV (reference sequence). With 8 bases clipped from V and 5 bases from J, the junction kept 20 bases outside the gene matches. CDR3 bases: TGTGCCAGCTCCCAATTAGGGGGCCCTGGGAGTAGGGAGACCCAGTACTTC. Translated: CASSQLGGPGSRETQYF.

Here the CDR3 reads CASSPDSDEQFF. CDR3 coding DNA: TGTGCCAGCAGCCCGGACAGCGATGAGCAGTTCTTC. The chain carries TRBV6-6 and TRBJ2-1; a weak D match, TRBD1 (6 bases). The V gene's germline CDR1 is MNHNY and CDR2 SVGAGI (reference sequence). The CDR3 spans 12 residues. The germline V and J ends were trimmed by 6 bases and 8 bases, with 11 bases remaining between them.

The J gene is TRBJ2-3, the V gene TRBV7-2; 9 positions match TRBD2. In germline, CDR1 is SGHTA, CDR2 FQGNSA. V lost 4 bases and J lost 0; bases outside the gene matches: 5. The CDR3 is 16 amino acids. This CDR3 is CASSWLAGQSTDTQYF. CDR3 nucleotides: TGTGCCAGCAGCTGGCTAGCGGGACAGAGCACAGATACGCAGTATTTT.

The CDR3 DNA reads TGTGCCAGTAGTACCATGGGAGACACTTTCGAGGTGTTTTTT. Translated: CASSTMGDTFEVFF. This sequence joins TRBV19 and TRBJ1-4; the D is unclear. Trimming pared 4 bases from V and 15 bases from J, leaving 21 bases between. The CDR3 length is 14 residues. Looked up from germline, CDR1 is LNHDA and CDR2 is SQIVND (reference sequence).

CDR3 in amino acids: CASKGQGARHTNEKLFF. Here the CDR3 DNA reads TGTGCCAGCAAAGGACAGGGGGCAAGGCACACTAATGAAAAACTGTTTTTT. The chain joins TRBV28 to TRBJ1-4; 11 nucleotides agree with TRBD1. With V trimmed by 7 bases and J by 2 bases, 9 bases remained unmatched. Germline values: CDR1 MDHEN, CDR2 SYDVKM. CDR3 length: 17 amino acids.

This chain joins TRBV4-1 and TRBJ1-2; D gene ambiguous. CDR3 length equals 14 residues. Trimming shortened V by 0 bases and J by 0 bases, and 5 bases separated the two germline ends. Germline CDR1 reads MGHRA; CDR2 reads YSYEKL. Here the CDR3 DNA reads TGCGCCAGCAGCCAAGATCGTGCTAACTATGGCTACACCTTC. Translated, it gives CASSQDRANYGYTF.

This chain connects TRBV4-3 to TRBJ2-1; 8 nucleotides agree with TRBD2. V was clipped by 0 bases and J by 4 bases; unmatched bases: 5. CDR3 length equals 16 residues. Per the germline V gene, CDR1 is LGHNA and CDR2 is YSLEER. The DNA for the CDR3 is TGCGCCAGCAGCCAAGATCAGCGGGGGCTGTACAATGAGCAGTTCTTC. Translated: CASSQDQRGLYNEQFF.

V and J are TRBV5-1 and TRBJ2-3, with 8 positions matching TRBD2. This CDR3 is built from 15 residues. The V gene end was trimmed by 3 bases and the J gene end by 2 bases; junction bases not matched to a gene: 5. Per germline, CDR1 SGHRS and CDR2 YFSETQ. CDR3 nucleotide sequence: TGCGCCAGCAGCTCGGGGGGGTCCCTCACAGATACGCAGTATTTT. Translation: CASSSGGSLTDTQYF.

V usage is TRBV7-3 and J usage is TRBJ2-5; TRBD2 is a possible D gene (6 bases). Deletions cut 5 bases from V and 2 bases from J, with 12 bases between. Germline assignment: CDR1 SGHTA and CDR2 FQGTGA. This CDR3 comprises 14 residues. The CDR3, as DNA: TGTGCCAGCAGCGTCCAGGGAGGACAAGAGACCCAGTACTTC. It is translated as CASSVQGGQETQYF.

This chain connects TRBV2 to TRBJ1-2, with 9 bases that match TRBD1. This CDR3 has 16 residues. V was pared by 6 bases and J by 2 bases, with 10 bases of the junction left unmatched. Germline loops: CDR1 SNHLY, CDR2 FYNNEI. The CDR3 nucleotides read TGTGCCAGCAGCGCACTACAGGGGGCTATCAACTATGGCTACACCTTC. Translated, it gives CASSALQGAINYGYTF.

This clone has only a few counts. The chain carries TRBV6-1 and TRBJ2-7; the D gene is possibly TRBD2 (6 bases). V lost 1 base, J lost 5 bases, and 15 bases lay in between. The CDR3 consists of 15 residues. Per germline, CDR1 MNHNS and CDR2 SASEGT. Here the CDR3 reads CASSEGPGGRDEQYV. CDR3 in DNA: TGTGCCAGCAGTGAAGGCCCCGGGGGACGGGACGAGCAGTACGTC.